Sequencing of this T cell receptor (beta chain) was carried out in a study of shared clonotypes between healthy human individuals. Method: immunoSEQ multiplex PCR; TCRdb's copy keeps in-frame clones and lacks some. The sample contains around 480,000 clones, about 75% of which appear only once. From germline, CDR1 is SGHVS and CDR2 FNYEAQ. V shed 4 bases and J shed 2 bases, with 8 bases lying between them. The length of the CDR3 is 13 residues. Sequencing was carried out using PBMCs. This clonotype was sampled from a woman aged 40 to 50 in good health. Some clones in this sample may be carry-over from other donors' samples. V and J are TRBV7-6 and TRBJ2-5; possibly TRBD2 for D (5 bases). CDR3 nucleotides: TGTGCCAGCAGCTACGGCGGGCAAGAGACCCAGTACTTC. Translated: CASSYGGQETQYF.